The rows below give T cell receptor beta chains drawn from one sample of a study of early T cells in non-severe SARS-CoV-2 infection. In TCRdb, the 5' RACE reads were re-called with MiXCR into one record per CDR3 protein. The sample consists of tens of thousands of distinct CDR3 sequences, around 19% of them appearing once. Sequences were derived from whole blood, sampled at baseline. The origin of the receptors is an adult who was a healthcare worker with PCR-confirmed SARS-CoV-2 infection or an uninfected control (not recorded which). Both conserved end residues are part of each CDR3. D genes are given only for firm matches. Not every row has a clone size; where given, it reads once, few, many or a size class.

>TRBJ2-3|.|few|TRBV7-7
CASSFPPGRTDTQYF
TGTGCCAGCAGCTTTCCACCAGGGCGGACAGATACGCAGTATTTT
>TRBJ2-3|.|many|TRBV13
CASSASGSGSTDTQYF
TGTGCCAGCAGCGCCTCTGGGAGCGGGTCCACAGATACGCAGTATTTT
>TRBJ2-2|TRBD2|.|TRBV20-1
CSASREGSGGELFF
TGCAGTGCTTCGCGGGAGGGAAGCGGCGGGGAGCTGTTTTTT
>TRBJ1-2|.|few|TRBV7-2
CATTPMGGLIYGYTF
TGTGCCACCACCCCTATGGGGGGTCTCATCTATGGCTACACCTTC
>TRBJ1-5|.|.|TRBV6-5
CASSYSRDNNQPQHF
TGTGCCAGCAGTTACTCGAGGGACAACAATCAGCCCCAGCATTTT
>TRBJ2-7|TRBD1|once|TRBV9
CASSVTPTGSSYEQYF
TGTGCCAGCAGCGTAACCCCGACAGGGAGCTCCTACGAGCAGTACTTC
>TRBJ1-1|TRBD1|.|TRBV10-3
CAISEGQANTEAFF
TGTGCCATCAGTGAAGGACAGGCGAACACTGAGGCTTTCTTT
>TRBJ2-7|.|few|TRBV6-5
CASSYRGAREQYF
TGTGCCAGCAGTTACCGGGGGGCGAGAGAGCAGTACTTC
>TRBJ2-3|.|.|TRBV7-9
CASSPGPGAGTQYF
TGTGCCAGCAGCCCGGGACCCGGAGCTGGTACGCAGTATTTT
>TRBJ2-7|TRBD2|few|TRBV30
CAWSAHSAGGSYEQYF
TGTGCCTGGAGTGCTCATTCGGCGGGGGGCTCCTACGAGCAGTACTTC
>TRBJ1-3|.|.|TRBV7-9
CASSKYGASSGNTIYF
TGTGCCAGCAGTAAATATGGGGCGAGCTCTGGAAACACCATATATTTT
>TRBJ1-6|TRBD1|many|TRBV19
CASSSGQGGGPPLHF
TGTGCCAGTAGTTCAGGACAGGGCGGAGGACCACCCCTCCACTTT
>TRBJ2-7|.|.|TRBV5-1
CASSTTPQGTFYEQYF
TGCGCCAGCAGCACCACTCCACAGGGCACCTTCTACGAGCAGTACTTC
>TRBJ2-7|TRBD1|few|TRBV7-2
CASSKGQGAPNEQYF
TGTGCCAGCAGCAAGGGACAGGGGGCGCCCAACGAGCAGTACTTC
>TRBJ2-5|.|many|TRBV2
CASSNKIPGRETQYF
TGTGCCAGCAGCAACAAGATCCCGGGGCGGGAGACCCAGTACTTC
>TRBJ2-1|.|.|TRBV19
CASSIDRDSYNEQFF
TGTGCCAGTAGTATAGATCGTGACTCCTACAATGAGCAGTTCTTC
>TRBJ1-5|.|few|TRBV6-6
CASRTGGGNQPQHF
TGTGCCAGCAGAACCGGGGGCGGCAATCAGCCCCAGCATTTT
>TRBJ2-5|TRBD1|many|TRBV7-6
CASVPTQRTGETQYF
TGTGCCAGCGTACCGACACAAAGGACAGGGGAGACCCAGTACTTC
>TRBJ1-5|.|.|TRBV6-2/TRBV6-3
CASSSGTDHWGNQPQHF
TGTGCCAGCAGTTCCGGGACGGACCACTGGGGCAATCAGCCCCAGCATTTT
>TRBJ2-7|.|few|TRBV2
CASSGVLSSYEQYF
TGTGCCAGCAGTGGCGTCCTCAGTTCCTACGAGCAGTACTTC
>TRBJ1-2|.|many|TRBV20-1
CSAREGFGGYTF
TGCAGTGCTAGAGAGGGGTTTGGCGGCTACACCTTC
>TRBJ2-1|TRBD1|once|TRBV20-1
CSASDRVIHNEQFF
TGCAGTGCTAGTGACAGGGTCATCCACAATGAGCAGTTCTTC
>TRBJ1-1|TRBD1|few|TRBV10-3
CAISKQGANTEAFF
TGTGCCATCAGTAAACAGGGGGCGAACACTGAAGCTTTCTTT
>TRBJ1-1|TRBD1|.|TRBV12-3/TRBV12-4
CASSPLLSRQGRTEAFF
TGTGCCAGCAGTCCCCTATTGTCGCGACAGGGCAGAACTGAAGCTTTCTTT
>TRBJ1-2|.|many|TRBV19
CASSSGATGYGYTF
TGTGCCAGTAGTTCCGGCGCTACAGGGTATGGCTACACCTTC
>TRBJ2-7|TRBD2|many|TRBV12-3/TRBV12-4
CASSGGLAGGYYEQYF
TGTGCCAGCAGCGGGGGACTAGCGGGAGGGTACTACGAGCAGTACTTC
>TRBJ2-7|TRBD2|.|TRBV7-9
CASSPSGRGAYEQYF
TGTGCCAGCAGCCCGAGCGGGAGGGGCGCCTACGAGCAGTACTTC
>TRBJ2-3|TRBD2|.|TRBV28
CASSAGLAGDTQYF
TGTGCCAGCAGTGCAGGACTAGCAGGGGATACGCAGTATTTT
>TRBJ1-6|TRBD1|few|TRBV7-6
CASSRQEGASSPLHF
TGTGCCAGCAGCCGCCAGGAGGGGGCGTCTTCACCCCTCCACTTT
>TRBJ2-5|.|.|TRBV4-1
CASSQAGAKETQYF
TGCGCCAGCAGCCAAGCGGGGGCGAAAGAGACCCAGTACTTC
>TRBJ1-2|TRBD1|few|TRBV5-4
CASSLGQEPGYTF
TGTGCCAGCAGCCTGGGACAGGAGCCTGGCTACACCTTC
>TRBJ1-6|TRBD1|few|TRBV6-5
CASSYSIMDRTVSPLHF
TGTGCCAGCAGTTACAGTATAATGGACAGGACGGTTTCACCCCTCCACTTT
>TRBJ2-2|.|.|TRBV28
CASISRDINTGELFF
TGTGCCAGCATTAGTCGGGACATAAACACCGGGGAGCTGTTTTTT
>TRBJ2-1|TRBD2|.|TRBV4-3
CASSQRPFSGRALDEQFF
TGCGCCAGCAGCCAGAGGCCGTTTAGCGGGAGGGCCTTAGATGAGCAGTTCTTC
>TRBJ2-7|.|few|TRBV5-6
CASSLVGTATYEQYF
TGTGCCAGCAGCTTGGTCGGGACGGCCACGTACGAGCAGTACTTC
>TRBJ1-2|.|.|TRBV4-3
CASSLTPLDGYTF
TGCGCCAGCAGCCTCACGCCCCTCGATGGCTACACCTTC